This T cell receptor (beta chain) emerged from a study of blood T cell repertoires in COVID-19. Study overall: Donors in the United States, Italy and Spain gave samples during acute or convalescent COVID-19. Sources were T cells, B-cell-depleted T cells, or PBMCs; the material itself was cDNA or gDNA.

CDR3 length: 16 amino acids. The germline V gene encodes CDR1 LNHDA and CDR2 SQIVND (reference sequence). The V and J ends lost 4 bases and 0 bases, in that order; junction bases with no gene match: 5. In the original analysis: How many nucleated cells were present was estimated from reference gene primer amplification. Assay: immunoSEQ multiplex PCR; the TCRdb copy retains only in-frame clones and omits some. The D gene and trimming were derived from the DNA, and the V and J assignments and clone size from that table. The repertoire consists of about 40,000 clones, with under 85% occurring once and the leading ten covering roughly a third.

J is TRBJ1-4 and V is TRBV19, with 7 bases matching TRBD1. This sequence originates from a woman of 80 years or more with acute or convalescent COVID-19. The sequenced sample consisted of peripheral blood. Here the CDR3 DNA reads TGTGCCAGTAGTACTCCGGGACAGCCAACTAATGAAAAACTGTTTTTT. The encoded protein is CASSTPGQPTNEKLFF.